This T cell receptor beta chain was documented in a study of blood T cell repertoires in COVID-19. In this sample, this clone turned up once. Germline lookup yields CDR1 SGDLS and CDR2 YYNGEE. The CDR3 extends over 15 amino acids. V was pared by 4 bases and J by 6 bases, with 6 bases of the junction left unmatched. Sequencing used immunoSEQ multiplex PCR; TCRdb keeps in-frame clones, though not all of them. The data show around 300,000 clones, roughly 90% seen once. The chain links TRBV9 to TRBJ2-7; 14 bases fit TRBD2. Sequencing used PBMCs or T cells enriched from blood (not recorded which). This TCR came from a woman aged 40 to 50 who had recovered from COVID-19. Written as DNA, the CDR3 is TGTGCCAGCAGCATTGGGACTAGCGGGAGAGGCGAGCAGTACTTC. It translates to CASSIGTSGRGEQYF. The variable domain in full, with the rest retrieved from reference TRBV9 and TRBJ2-7, is DSGVTQTPKHLITATGQRVTLRCSPRSGDLSVYWYQQSLDQGLQFLIQYYNGEERAKGNILERFSAQQFPDLHSELNLSSLELGDSALYFCASSIGTSGRGEQYFGPGTRLTVT.